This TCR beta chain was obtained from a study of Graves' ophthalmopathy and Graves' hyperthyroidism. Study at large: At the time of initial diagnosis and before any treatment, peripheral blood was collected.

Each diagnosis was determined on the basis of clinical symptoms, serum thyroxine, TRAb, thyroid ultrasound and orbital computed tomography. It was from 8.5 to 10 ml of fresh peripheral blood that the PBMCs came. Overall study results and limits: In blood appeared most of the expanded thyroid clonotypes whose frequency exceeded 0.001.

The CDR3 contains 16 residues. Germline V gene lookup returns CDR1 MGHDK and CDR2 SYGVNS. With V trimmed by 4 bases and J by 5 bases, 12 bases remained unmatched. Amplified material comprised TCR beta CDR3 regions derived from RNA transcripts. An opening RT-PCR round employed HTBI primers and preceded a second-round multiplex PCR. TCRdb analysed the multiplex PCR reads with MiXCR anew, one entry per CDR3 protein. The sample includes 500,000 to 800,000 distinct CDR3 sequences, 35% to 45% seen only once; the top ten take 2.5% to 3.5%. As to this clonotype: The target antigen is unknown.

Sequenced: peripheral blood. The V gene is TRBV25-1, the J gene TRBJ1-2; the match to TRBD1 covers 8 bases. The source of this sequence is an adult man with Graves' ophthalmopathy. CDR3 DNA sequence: TGTGCCAGCAGTGCACCGACGGGACAGGACCTTTATGGCTACACCTTC. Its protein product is CASSAPTGQDLYGYTF.